The clone carrying this T cell receptor (beta chain) has just a few counts. The data are from a study of blood T cell repertoires in COVID-19. CDR3 length: 14 amino acids. CDR1 is MNHEY, CDR2 SMNVEV, per germline (reference sequence). V lost 8 bases, J lost 10 bases, and 18 bases lay in between. Original handling: Researchers report that nucleated cell counts were estimated from reference gene primer amplification. Sequencing was performed with immunoSEQ multiplex PCR; in TCRdb, only in-frame clones are kept and a portion is missing. The V and J calls and clone size were taken over from that table, and D and trimming were inferred from the DNA. The top ten hold about 14% of the sample, which has 150,000 to 200,000 clones, 84% seen once.

The sequence was obtained from a woman in her seventies with COVID-19, enrolled during active disease. Material: peripheral blood. The chain carries TRBV27 and TRBJ1-6; D might be TRBD1 (6 bases). As DNA, the CDR3 is TGTGCCAGCCGCTCGAGCGGGGGGGGCTCACCCCTCCACTTT. Translating gives CASRSSGGGSPLHF.